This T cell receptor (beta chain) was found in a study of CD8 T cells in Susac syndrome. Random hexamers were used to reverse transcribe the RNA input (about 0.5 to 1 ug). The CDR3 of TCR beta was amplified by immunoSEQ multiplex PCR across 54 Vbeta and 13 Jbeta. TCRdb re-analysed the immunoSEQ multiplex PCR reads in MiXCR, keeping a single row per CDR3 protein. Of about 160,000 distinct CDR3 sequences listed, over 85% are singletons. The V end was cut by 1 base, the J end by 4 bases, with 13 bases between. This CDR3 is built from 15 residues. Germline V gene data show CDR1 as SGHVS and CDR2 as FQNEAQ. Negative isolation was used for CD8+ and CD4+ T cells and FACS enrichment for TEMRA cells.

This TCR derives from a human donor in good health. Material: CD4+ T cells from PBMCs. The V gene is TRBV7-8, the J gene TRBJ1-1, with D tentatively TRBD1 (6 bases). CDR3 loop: CASSLVGGLTTEAFF. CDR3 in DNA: TGTGCCAGCAGCTTAGTTGGGGGGCTGACCACTGAAGCTTTCTTT.